This T cell receptor (beta chain) was sequenced in a study of T-cell reconstitution after alpha-beta-depleted transplantation in children. It was with unique molecular identifiers that the TCRbeta library was prepared. TCRdb re-derived calls from the PCR reads in MiXCR, one entry per CDR3 protein. This sample carries 250,000 to 400,000 distinct CDR3 sequences, roughly 21% of them seen once, and the ten largest clones take 9.5% to 13%. The study's findings and limits: T cells produced anew were the main source of T-cell counts and diversity one year after transplant. In patients about two months after transplant, alpha-beta T cells reportedly arose from several hundred expanded graft clones.

Germline values: CDR1 SGHRS, CDR2 YFSETQ. The trim removed 0 bases at V and 2 bases at J, leaving 1 base unmatched. The CDR3 spans 14 residues. Only a few counts were recorded for this clonotype. As yet, its antigen is unknown. Here the sequenced sample was PBMCs, mostly from graft donor cells, taken 180 days after TCRalphabeta/CD19-depleted stem cell transplant. This sequence joins TRBV5-1 and TRBJ2-7; 8 bases are a match to TRBD1. This clonotype was sampled from a male patient between 10 and 17 years old who had a stem cell transplant for acute lymphoblastic leukemia, so the T cells may come from the graft donor. In DNA, the CDR3 is TGCGCCAGCAGCTTGGTACAGGGGGCCTACGAGCAGTACTTC. This codes for CASSLVQGAYEQYF.